This T cell receptor (beta chain) was documented in a study of patients and donors after allogeneic stem cell transplantation. TCRdb ran MiXCR on the RT-PCR reads and lists one entry per CDR3 protein. The sample consists of some 960,000 distinct CDR3 sequences, around 17% of them appearing once. The CDR3 runs 13 residues. Germline V lookup: CDR1 MNHNY, CDR2 SVGAGI (reference sequence). V was cut by 6 bases and J by 4 bases, with 12 bases left in between. The sequence was collected from a human donor who was either an allogeneic HSCT recipient or a stem cell or donor lymphocyte infusion donor (not recorded which). It is not recorded whose cells these are; they may come from a transplant donor. The sequenced sample consisted of blood, either unsorted or a sorted T cell fraction (not recorded which). This chain joins TRBV6-6 and TRBJ1-2; no reliable D call. Here the CDR3 reads CASRLERAYGYTF. CDR3 coding DNA: TGTGCCAGCAGACTTGAACGGGCCTATGGCTACACCTTC.